This T cell receptor beta chain was found in a study of blood T cell repertoires in COVID-19. About the research overall: Collection of acute and convalescent COVID-19 samples took place in the United States, Italy and Spain. T cells, B-cell-depleted T cells, or PBMCs supplied cDNA or gDNA.

Trimming took 8 bases from V and 7 from J, leaving 21 bases between them. The germline CDR1 and CDR2 sequences are MDHEN and SYDVKM. This CDR3 is built from 15 residues. This clone was counted once. In the authors' workflow: Using reference gene primer amplification, nucleated cell counts were estimated. Clones were sequenced by immunoSEQ multiplex PCR, and TCRdb holds only the in-frame ones, with some missing. D and trimming come from the DNA, and the V and J calls and clone size come from that table. The top ten hold about 18% of the sample, which has 90,000 to 150,000 clones, approximately 90% seen once.

This TCR was recovered from a human donor with acute or convalescent COVID-19. The donor label of this sample is uncertain. The sample consisted of peripheral blood. This chain links TRBV28 with TRBJ1-5, with D unclear. The CDR3: CASPPSGEVEQPQHF. The CDR3 DNA sequence: TGTGCCAGCCCCCCCAGCGGGGAGGTGGAACAGCCCCAGCATTTT.